These T cell receptor beta chains were read from a single sample in a study of blood T cell repertoires in COVID-19. Data came from immunoSEQ multiplex PCR; TCRdb stores just in-frame clones and leaves some out. This table holds some 260,000 clones, approximately 88% found once. The sequenced material came from peripheral blood. These receptors were collected from a woman between 25 and 40 years old with acute or convalescent COVID-19. Each CDR3 is given with its conserved first and last residue. Fields, in order: J gene, V gene, clone size, CDR3 protein. Rows give clone size only sometimes, using once, few, many, or a class for an expanded clone.

j_gene: TRBJ1-1; v_gene: TRBV9; abundance: .; CDR3aa: CASSVSQTSEAFF
j_gene: TRBJ2-7; v_gene: TRBV11-2; abundance: .; CDR3aa: CASSHDLGGEQYF
j_gene: TRBJ2-7; v_gene: TRBV9; abundance: .; CDR3aa: CASGKTSGSRSEQYF
j_gene: TRBJ1-2; v_gene: TRBV6-2/TRBV6-3; abundance: .; CDR3aa: CASSDSGTGGGYTF
j_gene: TRBJ2-7; v_gene: TRBV7-2; abundance: .; CDR3aa: CASSLAGGVQYF
j_gene: TRBJ2-5; v_gene: TRBV4-1; abundance: once; CDR3aa: CASSQEGLAEETQYF
j_gene: TRBJ2-2; v_gene: TRBV30; abundance: .; CDR3aa: CAWSHPGQGRTGELFF
j_gene: TRBJ1-6; v_gene: TRBV19; abundance: .; CDR3aa: CASSSGGDPYNSPLHF
j_gene: TRBJ1-1; v_gene: TRBV3-1/TRBV3-2; abundance: .; CDR3aa: CASIPKGASTEAFF
j_gene: TRBJ1-2; v_gene: TRBV21-1; abundance: .; CDR3aa: CASSNSRVPYGYTF